This record covers a single T cell receptor (beta chain). Its antigen is currently unknown. The data originate from a study of identical twins. The V gene end was trimmed by 3 bases and the J gene end by 1 base; junction bases not matched to a gene: 11. The CDR3 covers 20 residues. Germline assignment: CDR1 ENHRY and CDR2 SYGVKD. Findings and caveats of the study: Insertions were fewer in abundant cord blood beta clonotypes, whereas memory repertoires showed none of this pattern.

TCRdb passed the 5' RACE reads through MiXCR, listing each CDR3 protein once. Of approximately 490,000 distinct CDR3 sequences detected, about 20% appear once; the ten largest clones hold 0.48%. These data also featured in a second study, about yellow fever vaccine responses in identical twins. According to that study: The authors reported partly convergent, partly personalized vaccine responses in identical twins.

What was sequenced was CD4+ T cells sorted from blood. This chain connects TRBV10-3 to TRBJ2-3, with 15 bases that match TRBD2. The origin of this receptor is a woman younger than 30 in good health. Here the CDR3 reads CAISDPRTSGGAWGTDTQYF. In DNA form, the CDR3 reads TGTGCCATCAGTGACCCCAGGACTAGCGGGGGGGCCTGGGGCACAGATACGCAGTATTTT.